Below are 3 T cell receptor beta chains sequenced from a single sample in a study of vaccination effects on CD4 cells after COVID-19. Viral peptide pools were used in the ViraFEST assay to expand antigen-specific CD4+ T cells, and sequencing came afterward. Cultured cells yielded isolated CD4+ T cells after 10 days. Two doses of either BNT162b2 or mRNA-1273 were given to each participant. Their target antigens are unknown. Repertoires were generated with immunoSEQ multiplex PCR, while TCRdb's copy carries only in-frame clones and drops some. The data show tens of thousands of clones, approximately 80% seen once. This specimen consisted of CD4+ T cells from PBMCs cultured with SARS-CoV-2 spike peptides, obtained after COVID-19 vaccination. Source of these receptors: a human donor who received a COVID-19 vaccine. Some clones in this sample may be carry-over from other donors' samples.

The chain carries TRBV7-3 and TRBJ1-6; the D gene is possibly TRBD1 (5 bases). Looked up from germline, CDR1 is SGHTA and CDR2 is FQGTGA. CDR3 length: 15 residues. The germline V and J ends were trimmed by 1 base and 10 bases, with 14 bases remaining between them. CDR3 in DNA: TGTGCCAGCAGCTTAAAATTCGGGGGAGGATCACCCCTCCACTTT. It codes for CASSLKFGGGSPLHF.

CDR3 nucleotide sequence: TGCGCCAGCAGTGAGTCGACAGGGGTTACTCAGCCCCAGCATTTT. It is translated as CASSESTGVTQPQHF. The J gene is TRBJ1-5, the V gene TRBV10-1; 8 bases are a match to TRBD1. Germline assignment: CDR1 WNHNN and CDR2 SYGVQD (reference sequence). Germline trimming cut 0 bases from V and 6 bases from J; bases unmatched to any gene: 4. The CDR3 length is 15 residues.

The chain joins TRBV6-5 to TRBJ1-1; D gene unclear. The length of the CDR3 is 13 residues. The V gene lost 6 bases and the J gene lost 4 bases, with 12 bases spanning the gap. The germline gives CDR1 MNHEY, CDR2 SVGAGI. The CDR3 region has the DNA TGTGCCAGCAGAGGGCCCTGGGGCACTGAAGCTTTCTTT. It specifies CASRGPWGTEAFF.